Described below is a single TCR beta chain sequence and its context. Methods used by the authors: Nucleated cell number was recorded as an estimate derived from reference gene primer amplification. The data were produced by immunoSEQ multiplex PCR, yet TCRdb's version contains in-frame clones alone and is incomplete. From that table come the V and J calls and clone size; the DNA was used to work out D and trimming. The table has about 140,000 clones, 85% to 90% seen once. Trimming removed 5 bases at V and 0 bases at J, with 17 bases between. This CDR3 spans 17 amino acids. Germline values: CDR1 MNHEY, CDR2 SMNVEV (reference sequence). The data belong to a study of blood T cell repertoires in COVID-19. In the study overall: COVID-19 samples collected from the United States, Italy and Spain covered acute and convalescent phases.

This receptor was taken from a woman aged 80 or over with acute or convalescent COVID-19. V usage is TRBV27 and J usage is TRBJ1-5, with D hard to call. Material for sequencing was peripheral blood. The CDR3 spells CASSPRSWSNSNQPQHF. In DNA form, the CDR3 reads TGTGCCAGCAGTCCCAGATCTTGGTCCAATAGCAATCAGCCCCAGCATTTT.